The sequence of this TCR beta chain was determined in a study of Ad26.COV2.S vaccination and SARS-CoV-2 variants. General observations from the study: Total T cell responses, in the TCR breadth and depth analyses, may have been underestimated.

Sequenced by immunoSEQ multiplex PCR; TCRdb stores in-frame clones only, minus some. This table has more than 300,000 clones, around 89% appearing once. This clone has more than one count but fewer than ten. The target antigen is unknown. The treatment here: roughly 18 received Ad26.COV2.S at low or high dose, single or two shots; about 5 received placebo; per-sample allocation not given. Samples were taken on day 63 after the first vaccine or placebo injection. This CDR3 contains 17 residues. Germline V gene data show CDR1 as SGHTA and CDR2 as FQGNSA. Trimming removed 1 base from V and 7 bases from J; junction bases left unmatched: 13.

This sequence was found in a person aged 18 to 59 who received the Ad26.COV2.S COVID-19 vaccine or a placebo. The V and J genes are TRBV7-2 and TRBJ1-2; 9 nucleotides match TRBD1. The sample was peripheral blood, taken in a trial of Ad26.COV2.S vaccine versus placebo. CDR3 DNA: TGTGCCAGCAGCTTAGGGCGGGGTGGACAGGGGAGGAGTGGCTACACCTTC. Translation: CASSLGRGGQGRSGYTF.